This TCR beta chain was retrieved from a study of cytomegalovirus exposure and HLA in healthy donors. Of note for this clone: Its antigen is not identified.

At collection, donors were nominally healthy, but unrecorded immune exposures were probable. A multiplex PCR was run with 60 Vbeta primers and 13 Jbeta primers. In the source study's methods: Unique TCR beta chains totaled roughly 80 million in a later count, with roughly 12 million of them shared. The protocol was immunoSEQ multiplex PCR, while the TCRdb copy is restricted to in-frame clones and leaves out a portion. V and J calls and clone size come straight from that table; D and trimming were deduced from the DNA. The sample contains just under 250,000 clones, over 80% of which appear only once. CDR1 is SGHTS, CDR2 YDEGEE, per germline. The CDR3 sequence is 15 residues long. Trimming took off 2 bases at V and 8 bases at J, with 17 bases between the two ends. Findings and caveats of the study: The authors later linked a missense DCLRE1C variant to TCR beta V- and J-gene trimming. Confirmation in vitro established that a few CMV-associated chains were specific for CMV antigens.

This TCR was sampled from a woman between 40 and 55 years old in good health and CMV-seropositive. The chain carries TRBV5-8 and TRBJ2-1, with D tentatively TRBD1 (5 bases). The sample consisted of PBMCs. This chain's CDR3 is CASSFGRGGYDEQFF. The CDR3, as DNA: TGTGCCAGCAGCTTCGGTAGGGGCGGATACGATGAGCAGTTCTTC. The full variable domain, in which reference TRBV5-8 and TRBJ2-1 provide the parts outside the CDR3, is EAGVTQSPTHLIKTRGQQATLRCSPISGHTSVYWYQQALGLGLQFLLWYDEGEERNRGNFPPRFSGRQFPNYSSELNVNALELEDSALYLCASSFGRGGYDEQFFGPGTRLTVL.